The entry below describes one T cell receptor (beta chain). Antigen unknown. This sample is part of a study of STAT3 mutations in large granular lymphocyte leukemia. Study findings and constraints: Every T-cell large granular lymphocyte leukemia patient had at least one immunodominant TCR beta clonotype.

Each sample's TCRbeta library yielded on average about 41,000 productive templates. Some clones are missing from TCRdb's copy, which holds only in-frame ones; the method was immunoSEQ multiplex PCR. Among over 5,000 clones, roughly 73% were seen once, and the ten largest hold around four fifths. This CDR3 is 16 amino acids long. V dropped 1 base and J dropped 5; count of bases not matched to a gene: 6. Germline-derived CDR1 and CDR2 are SGHAT and FQNNGV. The TCR was taken from a man aged 40-49 years with T-cell large granular lymphocyte leukemia. Some clones in this sample may be carry-over from other donors' samples. Material: peripheral blood mononuclear cells. The rearrangement joins TRBV11-2 to TRBJ2-3; TRBD2 aligns across 10 bases. CDR3 sequence reads: CASSLASGRAGDTQYF. In DNA form, the CDR3 reads TGTGCCAGCAGCTTAGCAAGCGGGAGGGCGGGAGATACGCAGTATTTT.